The 7 T cell receptor beta chains below were found in one sample sequenced in a study of beta chain features in type 1 diabetes. Isolated RNA was reverse transcribed in full, so expressed TCRB transcripts were sequenced. Sequencing was performed with immunoSEQ multiplex PCR; in TCRdb, only in-frame clones are kept and a portion is missing. This table has some 660,000 clones, roughly 13% appearing once. Points from the study as a whole: Type 1 diabetes patients showed a moderate but significant shortening of TCRB CDR3s in all four CD4+ subsets.

These TCRs' antigens remain unknown. Input material: naive CD4+ T cells from blood. Receptors originate from a young man with type 1 diabetes.

This clone was counted only a few times. The chain combines TRBV4-1 with TRBJ2-1; D possibly matches TRBD1 or TRBD2 (5 bases each). CDR1 is MGHRA, CDR2 YSYEKL, per germline. V gave up 0 bases and J gave up 5 bases, with 20 bases separating them. This CDR3 is 18 amino acids long. As DNA, the CDR3 is TGCGCCAGCAGCCAAGATGGGACCCAGGGTTCGGGTCACAATGAGCAGTTCTTC. This translates into CASSQDGTQGSGHNEQFF.

The CDR3, as DNA: TGTGCCAGCAGTAAGGGACAGGGTACGGGTGAACAGTTCTTC. This sequence encodes CASSKGQGTGEQFF. The V gene is TRBV6-6, the J gene TRBJ2-1; TRBD1 agrees at 9 bases. The CDR3 contains 14 residues. V dropped 5 bases and J dropped 13; count of bases not matched to a gene: 12. The germline V gene encodes CDR1 MNHNY and CDR2 SVGAGI (reference sequence).

The V and J genes are TRBV11-2 and TRBJ1-4, with 9 bases fitting TRBD1. The CDR3 extends over 14 amino acids. V trimming: 5 bases; J trimming: 7 bases; junction bases outside the gene matches: 5. In germline, CDR1 is SGHAT, CDR2 FQNNGV. CDR3 region: CASSPGQGFEKLFF. CDR3 DNA: TGTGCCAGCAGCCCGGGACAGGGATTTGAAAAACTGTTTTTT.

The chain combines TRBV29-1 with TRBJ2-7, with 8 bases identical to TRBD1. This CDR3 contains 15 residues. Germline loops: CDR1 SQVTM, CDR2 ANQGSEA. V was clipped by 5 bases and J by 2 bases; unmatched bases: 11. The CDR3 coding sequence is TGCAGCGTTACCCCGACAGGGGCCAGTACCTACGAGCAGTACTTC. It encodes CSVTPTGASTYEQYF.

On this clone: Different DNA sequences within this sample yield the same CDR3. The chain is built from TRBV4-2 and TRBJ2-2; D is uncertain. Germline V gene sequence: CDR1 LGHNA, CDR2 YNFKEQ. The CDR3 sequence is 15 residues long. V was shortened by 0 bases and J by 0 bases, with 5 bases between the two germline ends. CDR3 region: CASSQDVANTGELFF. The CDR3 DNA sequence: TGTGCCAGCAGCCAAGACGTAGCGAACACCGGGGAGCTGTTTTTT.

This clone was picked up a small number of times. The chain uses TRBV2 and TRBJ2-1; 14 bases line up with TRBD2. The V segment lost 8 bases and the J segment 9 bases; nucleotides outside the gene matches: 9. This CDR3 is 15 amino acids long. Germline CDR1 reads SNHLY; CDR2 reads FYNNEI. CDR3 sequence reads: CASPKGTSGRSEQFF. CDR3 bases: TGTGCCAGCCCGAAGGGGACTAGCGGGAGAAGTGAGCAGTTCTTC.

Only a few counts were recorded for this clone. The genes are TRBV29-1 and TRBJ1-2; D unresolved. The CDR3 spans 11 residues. V was cut by 4 bases and J by 5 bases, with 8 bases left in between. Germline V gene sequence: CDR1 SQVTM, CDR2 ANQGSEA. The CDR3, as DNA: TGCAGCGTTGCCGCTGTGTATGGCTACACCTTC. The encoded protein is CSVAAVYGYTF.